Following are 16 T cell receptor beta chains from one sample sequenced in a study of CD8+ T cells in alopecia areata. cDNA serving as the sequencing template came from extracted, reverse transcribed RNA. Generated by immunoSEQ multiplex PCR, the TCRdb table keeps only in-frame clones and is missing some. The table lists some 180,000 clones, roughly 65% of them singletons. The specimen was CD4+ T cells sorted from blood, collected at week 0. The receptors derive from a human donor with alopecia areata.

As for this clone: The sample contains more than one DNA sequence encoding this CDR3. The rearrangement uses TRBV19 and TRBJ1-6; D remains unclear. The CDR3 loop spans 16 amino acids. Germline CDR1 LNHDA, CDR2 SQIVND (reference sequence). Trimming removed 3 bases from V and 6 bases from J, with 15 bases in between. CDR3 loop: CASSIAPEAGNSPLHF. The CDR3 DNA is TGTGCCAGTAGTATCGCCCCCGAGGCCGGTAATTCACCCCTCCACTTT.

This clone came up once. The V and J genes are TRBV2 and TRBJ2-3; 13 nucleotides align to TRBD2. Germline values: CDR1 SNHLY, CDR2 FYNNEI. There are 17 residues in the CDR3. Unmatched junction bases numbered 8, after V lost 6 bases and J lost 2 bases. The CDR3 is CASSTRLAGGATDTQYF. The DNA for the CDR3 is TGTGCCAGCAGCACGAGACTAGCGGGGGGCGCCACAGATACGCAGTATTTT. Together with reference TRBV2 and TRBJ2-3, the CDR3 gives the full variable domain: EPEVTQTPSHQVTQMGQEVILRCVPISNHLYFYWYRQILGQKVEFLVSFYNNEISEKSEIFDDQFSVERPDGSNFTLKIRSTKLEDSAMYFCASSTRLAGGATDTQYFGPGTRLTVL.

The genes are TRBV18 and TRBJ2-5; D not certain. From germline, CDR1 is KGHSH and CDR2 LQKENI. The V and J ends lost 3 bases and 5 bases respectively, with 13 bases between them. This CDR3 has 14 amino acids. CDR3 in DNA: TGTGCCAGCTCACCCTTACCCGCCGGGGAGACCCAGTACTTC. It yields the protein CASSPLPAGETQYF.

This clone was detected a few times. V gene TRBV29-1 combines with J gene TRBJ1-2, with 7 positions matching TRBD1. Germline V CDR1 and CDR2: SQVTM, ANQGSEA. The CDR3 runs 14 residues. V lost 2 bases, J lost 4 bases, and 7 bases stayed unmatched. DNA of the CDR3: TGCAGCGTTGAACGTCAGGGGGTGTTCTATGGCTACACCTTC. Translating it yields CSVERQGVFYGYTF.

This sequence joins TRBV5-1 and TRBJ2-3; perhaps TRBD2 as D (5 bases). The V gene's germline CDR1 is SGHRS and CDR2 YFSETQ. This CDR3 region has 15 residues. V lost 3 bases and J lost 5, with 16 bases in between. CDR3 in amino acids: CASSSPGRAGDTQYF. The CDR3 DNA is TGCGCCAGCAGCTCCCCCGGACGGGCGGGAGATACGCAGTATTTT.

This clone was counted between two and nine times. This chain joins TRBV29-1 and TRBJ1-2, with a weak D call TRBD1 (6 bases). The germline CDR1 and CDR2 sequences are SQVTM and ANQGSEA. The CDR3 covers 13 residues. Trimming removed 1 base at V and 4 bases at J, with 10 bases between. CDR3 sequence reads: CSVEVGQSYGYTF. Written as DNA, the CDR3 is TGCAGCGTTGAAGTAGGACAGAGCTATGGCTACACCTTC.

The gene calls are TRBV5-1 and TRBJ2-3; D gene unclear. CDR1 is SGHRS and CDR2 is YFSETQ in the germline V gene. The CDR3 spans 14 residues. V lost 2 bases and J lost 1, with 8 bases in between. Here the CDR3 reads CASSFSDRTDTQYF. CDR3 DNA sequence: TGCGCCAGCAGCTTCAGTGACCGCACAGATACGCAGTATTTT.

The chain joins TRBV29-1 to TRBJ2-3, with 10 bases identical to TRBD2. V dropped 5 bases and J dropped 4; count of bases not matched to a gene: 9. CDR3 length: 15 residues. The germline gives CDR1 SQVTM, CDR2 ANQGSEA. CDR3 DNA sequence: TGCAGCGTTAGGGTCGAAGGGACTAGCGCAGATACGCAGTATTTT. It yields the protein CSVRVEGTSADTQYF.

With respect to this clone: Other nucleotide sequences from this sample produce the same CDR3. The chain recombines TRBV14 with TRBJ2-3; tentatively, D is TRBD1 (6 bases). CDR1 is SGHDN, CDR2 FVKESK, per germline. Trimming removed 5 bases from V and 8 bases from J, with 8 bases in between. CDR3 length: 11 amino acids. The CDR3 DNA reads as TGTGCCAGCAGCTTACAGGGTACGCAGTATTTT. Its protein product is CASSLQGTQYF. Full variable domain (rest looked up from reference TRBV14 and TRBJ2-3): EAGVTQFPSHSVIEKGQTVTLRCDPISGHDNLYWYRRVMGKEIKFLLHFVKESKQDESGMPNNRFLAERTGGTYSTLKVQPAELEDSGVYFCASSLQGTQYFGPGTRLTVL.

The chain employs TRBV29-1 and TRBJ1-2; D is unresolved. There are 13 residues in the CDR3. CDR1 and CDR2 (germline): SQVTM, ANQGSEA. Between the trimmed V and J ends, which lost 2 bases and 5 bases, there was a span of 12 bases. The CDR3 region is CSVELADRYGYTF. Here the CDR3 DNA reads TGCAGCGTTGAATTGGCGGACCGTTATGGCTACACCTTC.

J is TRBJ1-1 and V is TRBV30; the D is unclear. V lost 4 bases and J lost 1, with 16 bases in between. Germline loops: CDR1 GTSNPN, CDR2 SVGIG (reference sequence). The CDR3 covers 15 residues. CDR3 DNA: TGTGCCTGGACGAAAAAACGACAAGGGAACACTGAAGCTTTCTTT. It codes for CAWTKKRQGNTEAFF.

This clone was recorded once. The rearrangement uses TRBV29-1 and TRBJ1-2, with 7 bases identical to TRBD1. The germline V gene has CDR1 SQVTM and CDR2 ANQGSEA. The V segment lost 4 bases and the J segment 2 bases; nucleotides outside the gene matches: 7. This CDR3 is built from 14 residues. The CDR3 DNA follows: TGCAGCGTTGGACCCGACAGGGTGAACTATGGCTACACCTTC. This translates into CSVGPDRVNYGYTF.

J is TRBJ2-4 and V is TRBV11-2; D not certain. The V and J ends lost 2 bases and 1 base respectively, with 9 bases between them. Germline CDR1 reads SGHAT; CDR2 reads FQNNGV. The CDR3 length is 15 residues. The CDR3 region has the DNA TGTGCCAGCAGCTTACCGTCCTCGGCCAAAAACATTCAGTACTTC. As protein: CASSLPSSAKNIQYF. Variable domain in full (rest from reference TRBV11-2 and TRBJ2-4): EAGVAQSPRYKIIEKRQSVAFWCNPISGHATLYWYQQILGQGPKLLIQFQNNGVVDDSQLPKDRFSAERLKGVDSTLKIQPAKLEDSAVYLCASSLPSSAKNIQYFGAGTRLSVL.

This clone has more than one count but fewer than ten. V usage is TRBV5-1 and J usage is TRBJ2-7; 10 nucleotides agree with TRBD1. The CDR3 extends over 15 amino acids. The V segment lost 1 base and the J segment 5 bases; nucleotides outside the gene matches: 6. Germline V gene sequence: CDR1 SGHRS, CDR2 YFSETQ. CDR3 amino acids: CASSLTPGQGNEQYF. For the CDR3, the DNA is TGCGCCAGCAGCTTGACTCCGGGACAGGGGAACGAGCAGTACTTC.

This clone ranks as medium-sized. The V and J genes are TRBV7-9 and TRBJ1-4; D is unresolved. The V and J ends lost 2 bases and 12 bases respectively, with 13 bases between them. Germline loops: CDR1 SEHNR, CDR2 FQNEAQ (reference sequence). This CDR3 has 13 amino acids. The CDR3 sequence is CASSLQPGEELFF. The CDR3 DNA sequence: TGTGCCAGCAGCTTACAACCCGGAGAGGAACTGTTTTTT. Filled out from reference TRBV7-9 and TRBJ1-4, the complete variable domain reads DTGVSQNPRHKITKRGQNVTFRCDPISEHNRLYWYRQTLGQGPEFLTYFQNEAQLEKSRLLSDRFSAERPKGSFSTLEIQRTEQGDSAMYLCASSLQPGEELFFGSGTQLSVL.

This chain uses TRBV7-2 with TRBJ2-3; 8 nucleotides agree with TRBD1. Germline V CDR1 and CDR2: SGHTA, FQGNSA. This CDR3 spans 15 amino acids. The ends lost 3 bases at V and 4 bases at J; junction bases unmatched: 6. The CDR3 protein is CASSFHTGGSDTQYF. CDR3 bases: TGTGCCAGCAGCTTCCACACAGGGGGGTCAGATACGCAGTATTTT. The complete variable domain, with remaining parts taken from reference TRBV7-2 and TRBJ2-3, reads GAGVSQSPSNKVTEKGKDVELRCDPISGHTALYWYRQSLGQGLEFLIYFQGNSAPDKSGLPSDRFSAERTGGSVSTLTIQRTQQEDSAVYLCASSFHTGGSDTQYFGPGTRLTVL.